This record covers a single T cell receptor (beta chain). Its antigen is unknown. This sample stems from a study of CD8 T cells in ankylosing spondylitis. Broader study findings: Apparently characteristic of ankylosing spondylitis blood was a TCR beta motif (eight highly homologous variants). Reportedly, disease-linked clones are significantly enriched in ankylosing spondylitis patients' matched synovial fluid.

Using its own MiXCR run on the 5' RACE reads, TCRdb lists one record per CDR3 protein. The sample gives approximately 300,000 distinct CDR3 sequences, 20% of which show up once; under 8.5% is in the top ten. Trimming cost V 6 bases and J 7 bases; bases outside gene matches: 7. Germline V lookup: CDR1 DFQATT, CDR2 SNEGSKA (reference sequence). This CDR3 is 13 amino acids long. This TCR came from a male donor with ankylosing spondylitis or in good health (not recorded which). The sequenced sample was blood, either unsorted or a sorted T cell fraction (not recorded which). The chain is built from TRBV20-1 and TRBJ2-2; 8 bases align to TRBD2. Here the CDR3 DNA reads TGCAGTGCGGTTGGACTAGCTGACGGGGAGCTGTTTTTT. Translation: CSAVGLADGELFF.